Following are 4 T cell receptor beta chains from one sample sequenced in a study of CD8 T cells in ankylosing spondylitis. TCRdb re-analysed the 5' RACE reads in MiXCR, keeping a single row per CDR3 protein. The data contain around 280,000 distinct CDR3 sequences, approximately 20% of them singletons. Sequencing was done on a sample of blood, either unsorted or a sorted T cell fraction (not recorded which). The receptors were gathered from a male donor with ankylosing spondylitis or in good health (not recorded which).

A few counts support this clonotype. The J gene is TRBJ2-1, the V gene TRBV6-1, with TRBD2 matching 10 bases. The junction had 7 bases not matched to a gene; V was cut back by 5 bases and J by 6 bases. The germline CDR1 and CDR2 sequences are MNHNS and SASEGT. The CDR3 loop spans 15 amino acids. In DNA, the CDR3 is TGTGCCAGCAGTAAAAGGACTAGCGGAGGCAATGAGCAGTTCTTC. It encodes CASSKRTSGGNEQFF.

This clonotype was observed at least ten times. The rearrangement links TRBV10-3 to TRBJ1-1; D perhaps matches TRBD1 (6 bases). The CDR3 totals 14 residues. Per the germline V gene, CDR1 is ENHRY and CDR2 is SYGVKD. Trimming stripped 4 bases from V and 0 bases from J, with 9 bases between. The CDR3 is CAISVGQLNTEAFF. The CDR3 nucleotides read TGTGCCATCAGTGTAGGACAGCTGAACACTGAAGCTTTCTTT.

Notes on this clonotype: An end of the junction differs from the germline gene, which may be a read error. The chain is built from TRBV12-3 or TRBV12-4 and TRBJ2-1; TRBD1 matches 11 bases. There are 16 residues in the CDR3. CDR3 nucleotide sequence: TGTACCAGCAGTTTCGGGACAGGGGGTAATTACAATGAGCAGTTCTTC. The encoded protein is CTSSFGTGGNYNEQFF.

The chain uses TRBV6-5 and TRBJ2-3; either TRBD1 or TRBD2 may fit D (5 bases each). CDR1 is MNHEY, CDR2 SVGAGI, per germline. V was cut by 6 bases and J by 2 bases, with 12 bases left in between. CDR3 length: 14 amino acids. This CDR3 reads CASRLSGTTDTQYF. The CDR3 nucleotides are TGTGCCAGCAGATTATCCGGGACCACAGATACGCAGTATTTT.